The present T cell receptor (beta chain) was sequenced within a study of T cell repertoires in ileal Crohn's disease. Study details: Surgery for a complication: stricturing in 61%, penetrating in approximately 40%. Postoperative therapy was given to about half: about a dozen thiopurines, roughly 18 anti-TNF agents.

Libraries were prepared by immunoSEQ multiplex PCR; TCRdb keeps only in-frame clonotypes and omits some of them. The table records about 14,000 clones, about 84% of them present only once. Study results and limitations: High-frequency clones were more common in sorted CD8 than CD4 cells. Active smokers at surgery had more clonal expansions than non-smokers.

Germline assignment: CDR1 MDHEN and CDR2 SYDVKM. J was trimmed by 3 bases and V by 3 bases; bases with no gene match: 5. The CDR3 spans 16 residues. This clone was picked up one time. Its antigen is unknown. Sequencing input: ileal tissue. This receptor was obtained from an adult with Crohn's disease. The rearrangement links TRBV28 to TRBJ2-1, with 10 bases fitting TRBD1. CDR3 loop: CASSFGGQGYYNEQFF. The CDR3 region has the DNA TGTGCCAGCAGTTTTGGGGGACAGGGGTACTACAATGAGCAGTTCTTC.